A single T cell receptor (beta chain) is shown here with its context. The V and J ends lost 5 bases and 0 bases, in that order; junction bases with no gene match: 5. This CDR3 region has 15 residues. Germline V gene data show CDR1 as SEHNR and CDR2 as FQNEAQ (reference sequence). These data come from a study of cytomegalovirus exposure and HLA in healthy donors. Use of 60 Vbeta and 13 Jbeta primers characterized the PCR. Generated by immunoSEQ multiplex PCR, the TCRdb table keeps only in-frame clones and is missing some. This sample yields approximately 170,000 clones, of which roughly four fifths are seen a single time; about 1.4% belongs to the top ten.

The origin of this receptor is a man in his forties or fifties in good health and CMV-seronegative. The chain employs TRBV7-9 and TRBJ2-7; 9 bases line up with TRBD2. Sequenced input: PBMCs. For the CDR3, the DNA is TGTGCCAGCAGCCTAAGCGGGGGGTCCTCCTACGAGCAGTACTTC. Translation gives CASSLSGGSSYEQYF.